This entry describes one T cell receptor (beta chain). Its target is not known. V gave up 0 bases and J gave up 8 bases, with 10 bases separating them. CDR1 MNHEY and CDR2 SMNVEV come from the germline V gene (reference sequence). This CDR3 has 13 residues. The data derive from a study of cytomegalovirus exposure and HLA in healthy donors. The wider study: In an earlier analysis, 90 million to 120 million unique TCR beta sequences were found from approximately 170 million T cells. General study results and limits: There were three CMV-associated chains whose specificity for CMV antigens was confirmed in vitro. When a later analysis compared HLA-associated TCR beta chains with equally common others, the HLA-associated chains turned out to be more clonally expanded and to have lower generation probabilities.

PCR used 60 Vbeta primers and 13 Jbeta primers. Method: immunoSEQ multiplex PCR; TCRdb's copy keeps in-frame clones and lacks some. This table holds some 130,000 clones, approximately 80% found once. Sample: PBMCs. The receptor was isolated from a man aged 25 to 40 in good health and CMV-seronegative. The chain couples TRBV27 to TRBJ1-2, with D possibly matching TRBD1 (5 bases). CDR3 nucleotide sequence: TGTGCCAGCAGTTTATCGTGGGGGGGAGGCTACACCTTC. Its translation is CASSLSWGGGYTF.